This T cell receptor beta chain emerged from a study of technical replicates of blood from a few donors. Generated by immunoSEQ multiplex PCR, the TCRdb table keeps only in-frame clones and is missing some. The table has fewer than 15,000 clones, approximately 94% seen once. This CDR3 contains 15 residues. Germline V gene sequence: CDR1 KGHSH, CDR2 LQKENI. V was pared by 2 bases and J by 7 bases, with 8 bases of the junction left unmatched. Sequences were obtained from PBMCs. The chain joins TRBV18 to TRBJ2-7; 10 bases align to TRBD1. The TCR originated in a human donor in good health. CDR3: CASSPGTGASGEQYF. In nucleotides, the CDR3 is TGTGCCAGCTCACCAGGGACAGGGGCTTCGGGGGAGCAGTACTTC.